The T cell receptor beta chain under discussion was sequenced for a study of blood T cell repertoires in COVID-19. The V gene lost 5 bases and the J gene lost 1 base, with 13 bases spanning the gap. The germline CDR1 and CDR2 sequences are SGHRS and YFSETQ. CDR3 length: 15 residues. Original handling: By means of reference gene primer amplification, nucleated cell counts were estimated. Clones were read by immunoSEQ multiplex PCR, and TCRdb kept only the in-frame ones, dropping some. Clone size and the V and J calls come from that table; the DNA yielded D and trimming. The sample lists 240,000 or so clones; 88% were seen once.

The rearrangement joins TRBV5-1 to TRBJ2-1; D might be TRBD1 (5 bases). The source material was peripheral blood. This receptor was obtained from a woman between 25 and 40 years old with acute or convalescent COVID-19. CDR3 protein: CASSSRVGSYNEQFF. The DNA for the CDR3 is TGCGCCAGCAGTAGCAGGGTGGGGTCCTACAATGAGCAGTTCTTC.